These T cell receptor beta chains were read from a single sample in a study of beta chain features in type 1 diabetes. Profiling relied on immunoSEQ multiplex PCR, and the TCRdb table lists in-frame clones only, not all of them. The table has 310,000 or so clones, 11% seen once. The sample taken for sequencing was naive CD4+ T cells from blood. These receptor sequences come from a woman in her twenties or thirties in good health. The CDR3 runs from the conserved cysteine through the conserved F or W. Each record gives: J gene, D gene, V gene, CDR3 length, clone size, CDR3 DNA, CDR3 protein. A D gene is named only where the DNA matches it firmly. Part of the rows lack a size; the others show once, few, many or a class for expanded clones.

TRBJ1-2	TRBD1	TRBV5-6	16	.	TGTGCCAGCAGCTTGCAGGGGGCGCGAGTATCCTATGGCTACACCTTC	CASSLQGARVSYGYTF
TRBJ2-1	TRBD2	TRBV19	15	.	TGTGCCAGTAGTATTACCGGGACTAGCGGGGTTGAGCAGTTCTTC	CASSITGTSGVEQFF
TRBJ2-7	TRBD1	TRBV6-5	15	few	TGTGCCAGCAGTCTCCTTACAGGGGGGTCCTACGAGCAGTACTTC	CASSLLTGGSYEQYF
TRBJ2-5	.	TRBV28	13	few	TGTGCCAGCAGTTTAGCGGTTCAAGAGACCCAGTACTTC	CASSLAVQETQYF
TRBJ2-7	.	TRBV7-2	13	.	TGTGCCAGCAGCTTAGCGGGACTCGCCGAGCAGTACTTC	CASSLAGLAEQYF
TRBJ2-4	TRBD1	TRBV7-3	16	few	TGTGCCAGCAGCTTAAGCTCGGGGCAGGGGGAGAACATTCAGTACTTC	CASSLSSGQGENIQYF
TRBJ2-7	.	TRBV10-3	15	.	TGTGCCATCAGTGAACTGGGGGCAGATGCCTACGAGCAGTACTTC	CAISELGADAYEQYF
TRBJ1-5	TRBD1	TRBV10-3	14	few	TGTGCCATCAGTGCGGGACAGCAGAATCAGCCCCAGCATTTT	CAISAGQQNQPQHF
TRBJ2-3	TRBD1	TRBV2	16	few	TGTGCCAGCAGTGAGGGCCGGGACAGGGGAACAGATACGCAGTATTTT	CASSEGRDRGTDTQYF
TRBJ1-1	.	TRBV6-5	14	few	TGTGCCAGCAGTCCCGGGACAAAGGGGACTGAAGCTTTCTTT	CASSPGTKGTEAFF
TRBJ2-7	TRBD1	TRBV6-1	15	.	TGTGCCAGCAGTACCGGGGACAGGGGGAACAACGAGCAGTACTTC	CASSTGDRGNNEQYF
TRBJ2-1	TRBD2	TRBV30	14	.	TGTGCCTGGACCGGACTAGCGGGGTACAATGAGCAGTTCTTC	CAWTGLAGYNEQFF
TRBJ2-5	TRBD2	TRBV6-1	16	.	TGTGCCAGCAGTGCACCCTGGACTAGCGGGAGAGAGACCCAGTACTTC	CASSAPWTSGRETQYF
TRBJ2-7	.	TRBV28	14	few	TGTGCCAGCAGTTTGGCACCTCTCCCCCCCGAGCAGTACTTC	CASSLAPLPPEQYF
TRBJ2-3	.	TRBV28	13	.	TGTGCCAGCAGTCAACAGAACACAGATACGCAGTATTTT	CASSQQNTDTQYF
TRBJ2-3	TRBD2	TRBV28	15	few	TGTGCCAGCAGTTTGGATCTAGCGGGCACAGATACGCAGTATTTT	CASSLDLAGTDTQYF
TRBJ2-1	TRBD2	TRBV11-3	15	.	TGTGCCAGCAGCTTCCAGACTAGCGGGAGTCATGAGCAGTTCTTC	CASSFQTSGSHEQFF
TRBJ2-3	TRBD2	TRBV7-2	15	.	TGTGCCAGCAGCTTATCTAGCGGGAGTCCAGATACGCAGTATTTT	CASSLSSGSPDTQYF
TRBJ1-5	.	TRBV19	13	few	TGTGCCAGTAGCCCAACAGGGAATCAGCCCCAGCATTTT	CASSPTGNQPQHF
TRBJ2-5	TRBD2	TRBV5-4	15	.	TGTGCCAGCAGCCACGGACTAGCGGGAGAAGAGACCCAGTACTTC	CASSHGLAGEETQYF
TRBJ2-1	TRBD2	TRBV7-2	16	.	TGTGCCAGCAGCTCCCACGGGACTAGCGGCCACAATGAGCAGTTCTTC	CASSSHGTSGHNEQFF
TRBJ2-7	TRBD2	TRBV7-8	17	.	TGTGCCAGCAGCTTAGTCTGGGGAGGCGGGGACTACCTCGAGCAGTACTTC	CASSLVWGGGDYLEQYF
TRBJ1-1	.	TRBV25-1	16	few	TGTGCCAGCAGAACGTCGGGGGGGCTTGGAGGGACTGAAGCTTTCTTT	CASRTSGGLGGTEAFF
TRBJ2-7	.	TRBV11-2	15	.	TGTGCCAGCAGCCTCGCGGGTAGCGCCTCCTACGAGCAGTACTTC	CASSLAGSASYEQYF
TRBJ2-5	.	TRBV6-5	13	.	TGTGCCAGCAGTTATGTCAGGGCGGAGACCCAGTACTTC	CASSYVRAETQYF
TRBJ1-4	.	TRBV27	14	few	TGTGCCAGCAGTTTATACGGGGAGGGTGAAAAACTGTTTTTT	CASSLYGEGEKLFF
TRBJ1-4	.	TRBV4-2	14	.	TGTGCCAGCAGCCGAGAAGAGGTTAATGAAAAACTGTTTTTT	CASSREEVNEKLFF
TRBJ1-2	TRBD1	TRBV29-1	13	.	TGCAGCGCTCAGGACAGGTCCCGCTATGGCTACACCTTC	CSAQDRSRYGYTF